This TCR beta chain was documented in a study of T cell responses to AZD1222 COVID-19 vaccine. Points from the study as a whole: Reports say nearly half of spike-specific TCRs go after unmutated variant regions. The donor cohort was predominantly white British with a female majority, and clonal diversity may have been underestimated. Only 6 or 7 people who got AZD1222 tested seropositive at baseline.

On this clone itself: What it recognizes is unknown. Other DNA sequences from this sample encode an identical CDR3 as well.

Produced via immunoSEQ multiplex PCR; TCRdb's table is partial and in-frame only. The data contain some 150,000 clones, roughly 90% of them singletons. CDR1 MNHEY and CDR2 SVGEGT come from the germline V gene. This CDR3 spans 18 amino acids. The junction had 14 bases not matched to a gene; V was cut back by 9 bases and J by 0 bases. The TCR comes from an adult who received the AZD1222 COVID-19 vaccine. The material was peripheral blood, obtained 28 days after the second AZD1222 dose. The rearrangement links TRBV6-2 or TRBV6-3 to TRBJ2-1; 10 bases are a match to TRBD2. The CDR3: CASSPRAGGIPSYNEQFF. The CDR3 nucleotides are TGTGCCAGTAGCCCTAGAGCGGGAGGGATCCCCTCCTACAATGAGCAGTTCTTC.